This T cell receptor (beta chain) was sequenced in a study of blood T cells in healthy people across ages. Germline CDR1 reads SGDLS; CDR2 reads YYNGEE. The CDR3 is 15 residues long. The V and J ends lost 4 bases and 4 bases respectively, with 16 bases between them. A J-beta primer mix and a sample-barcoded 5' primer were used in a second PCR of about 6 to 12 cycles. A template-switch adaptor with 12 random nucleotides tagged each cDNA molecule. Per-sample output comprised a minimum of 2.5 million paired-end reads containing CDR3. A single record per CDR3 protein comes from TCRdb applying MiXCR to the 5' RACE reads. The sample has over a million distinct CDR3 sequences, 20% to 25% seen once; the top ten hold around 0.75%. The same specimen was also included in a second study, on T cells of mothers and their children. That source notes: Added by the second PCR's M1S primer were sample barcodes and 2-4 random nucleotides.

Sequencing used blood. The V call is TRBV9, the J call TRBJ2-3, with D maybe TRBD2 (6 bases). The sequence was obtained from a girl aged 2-10 years in good health. The CDR3 here is CASSPYGSHPDTQYF. In DNA form, the CDR3 reads TGTGCCAGCAGCCCCTACGGGAGTCATCCAGATACGCAGTATTTT.